The 23 T cell receptor beta chains presented below share a single source sample, sequenced in a study of OX40 agonist ivuxolimab in advanced cancers. The data were produced by immunoSEQ multiplex PCR, yet TCRdb's version contains in-frame clones alone and is incomplete. The sample shows approximately 74,000 clones, roughly four fifths of them seen only once. Here the sequenced sample was CD4+ or CD8+ T cells sorted from blood, taken in a trial of the OX40 agonist ivuxolimab. The receptors stem from an adult with an advanced solid tumor such as melanoma, head and neck, liver or kidney cancer.

V usage is TRBV19 and J usage is TRBJ2-7; 9 bases map to TRBD1. This CDR3 region has 15 residues. V was pared by 3 bases and J by 3 bases, with 6 bases of the junction left unmatched. Germline V gives CDR1 LNHDA, CDR2 SQIVND (reference sequence). The CDR3 sequence: CASSIYPGQGYEQYF. Written as DNA, the CDR3 is TGTGCCAGTAGTATCTATCCGGGACAGGGCTACGAGCAGTACTTC.

The V call is TRBV27, the J call TRBJ1-5, with D unresolved. The CDR3 has 13 residues. CDR1 and CDR2 (germline): MNHEY, SMNVEV (reference sequence). Trimming shortened V by 4 bases and J by 0 bases, and 4 bases separated the two germline ends. The CDR3 DNA follows: TGTGCCAGCAGTTCCAATAGCAATCAGCCCCAGCATTTT. Its protein is CASSSNSNQPQHF.

The rearrangement joins TRBV7-6 to TRBJ1-5, with D tentatively TRBD1 (6 bases). The CDR3 sequence is 18 residues long. Deletions cut 4 bases from V and 0 bases from J, with 19 bases between. Germline-derived CDR1 and CDR2 are SGHVS and FNYEAQ. CDR3 in amino acids: CASSSTGGGLYSNQPQHF. CDR3 coding DNA: TGTGCCAGCAGCTCAACAGGAGGGGGGCTGTATAGCAATCAGCCCCAGCATTTT.

V is TRBV18 and J is TRBJ1-1; 9 positions agree with TRBD1. V shed 3 bases, J shed 1 base, and the junction held 3 bases outside the gene matches. The CDR3 loop spans 15 amino acids. Germline V lookup: CDR1 KGHSH, CDR2 LQKENI. CDR3 sequence: CASSPGDRENTEAFF. CDR3 coding DNA: TGTGCCAGCTCACCGGGGGACAGGGAGAACACTGAAGCTTTCTTT.

V usage is TRBV5-4 and J usage is TRBJ1-2, with 7 bases that match TRBD1. Trimming took 4 bases from V and 10 from J; bases not matched to a gene: 4. Per the germline V gene, CDR1 is SGHNT and CDR2 is YYREEE (reference sequence). This CDR3 comprises 11 residues. As DNA, the CDR3 is TGTGCCAGCAGCAGGGGACAGCTCTACACCTTC. Encoded protein: CASSRGQLYTF. Complete variable domain (other parts from reference TRBV5-4 and TRBJ1-2): ETGVTQSPTHLIKTRGQQVTLRCSSQSGHNTVSWYQQALGQGPQFIFQYYREEENGRGNFPPRFSGLQFPNYSSELNVNALELDDSALYLCASSRGQLYTFGSGTRLTVV.

The V call is TRBV6-5, the J call TRBJ1-1, with TRBD1 as a possible D gene (5 bases). Trimming removed 7 bases at V and 1 base at J, with 7 bases between. The germline V gene has CDR1 MNHEY and CDR2 SVGAGI. The CDR3 has 12 residues. Here the CDR3 DNA reads TGTGCCAGCACGACAGCGAACACTGAAGCTTTCTTT. Its protein product is CASTTANTEAFF.

The V call is TRBV2, the J call TRBJ2-3; no reliable D call. The CDR3 runs to 13 residues. V gave up 4 bases and J gave up 2 bases, with 7 bases separating them. The germline gives CDR1 SNHLY, CDR2 FYNNEI. The CDR3 coding sequence is TGTGCCAGCAGTGGACCAGCCACAGATACGCAGTATTTT. Translating gives CASSGPATDTQYF.

The CDR3 sequence: CASSSVQGLGQPQHF. The CDR3 bases are TGTGCCAGCAGTTCGGTACAGGGTTTAGGGCAGCCCCAGCATTTT. V usage is TRBV28 and J usage is TRBJ1-5; weak D call: TRBD1 (6 bases). V was cut by 4 bases and J by 7 bases, with 17 bases left in between. Germline CDR1 reads MDHEN; CDR2 reads SYDVKM. This CDR3 has 15 amino acids.

V and J are TRBV5-5 and TRBJ1-5; D is ambiguous. With 1 base removed from V and 5 bases from J, the gap between germline ends came to 10 bases. The CDR3 consists of 14 residues. Looked up from germline, CDR1 is SGHKS and CDR2 is YYEKEE (reference sequence). Here the CDR3 reads CASSLRSTDQPQHF. CDR3 DNA: TGTGCCAGCAGCTTGCGCTCAACCGATCAGCCCCAGCATTTT.

This chain joins TRBV15 and TRBJ2-2, with D possibly TRBD2 on 5 matching bases. V was shortened by 4 bases and J by 7 bases, with 13 bases between the two germline ends. The germline CDR1 and CDR2 sequences are LNHNV and YYDKDF (reference sequence). The CDR3 length is 14 residues. DNA of the CDR3: TGTGCCACCAGCAAGACCGGCCGGGGCGGGGAGCTGTTTTTT. It encodes CATSKTGRGGELFF.

The gene calls are TRBV18 and TRBJ1-1, with no clear D. The ends were cut back, 0 bases at V and 0 bases at J, with 11 bases in the middle. CDR3 length: 16 amino acids. Per germline, CDR1 KGHSH and CDR2 LQKENI. In DNA form, the CDR3 reads TGTGCCAGCTCACCACCCCGGGGAGGGTTGAACACTGAAGCTTTCTTT. Amino acids: CASSPPRGGLNTEAFF. Based on the CDR3 plus reference TRBV18 and TRBJ1-1, the full variable domain is NAGVMQNPRHLVRRRGQEARLRCSPMKGHSHVYWYRQLPEEGLKFMVYLQKENIIDESGMPKERFSAEFPKEGPSILRIQQVVRGDSAAYFCASSPPRGGLNTEAFFGQGTRLTVV.

This clone has just a few counts. V and J are TRBV28 and TRBJ1-2, with 12 bases aligning to TRBD1. V gave up 4 bases and J gave up 3 bases; unmatched junction bases: 3. The length of the CDR3 is 15 residues. The germline V gene encodes CDR1 MDHEN and CDR2 SYDVKM. The CDR3 DNA reads TGTGCCAGCAGTTCGGGACAGGGGGCCGACTATGGCTACACCTTC. Its protein is CASSSGQGADYGYTF.

The gene calls are TRBV5-4 and TRBJ2-3; D remains ambiguous. Trimming took 3 bases from V and 0 from J, leaving 8 bases between them. The CDR3 consists of 14 residues. From germline, CDR1 is SGHNT and CDR2 YYREEE (reference sequence). The CDR3, as DNA: TGTGCCAGCAGCTCCAGCTCTAGCACAGATACGCAGTATTTT. Protein product: CASSSSSSTDTQYF.

The chain couples TRBV19 to TRBJ1-1, with D uncertain. This CDR3 spans 11 amino acids. The V gene's germline CDR1 is LNHDA and CDR2 SQIVND (reference sequence). Trimming stripped 7 bases from V and 4 bases from J, with 7 bases between. For the CDR3, the DNA is TGTGCCAGTATGGTTACCACTGAAGCTTTCTTT. Its protein is CASMVTTEAFF. The complete variable domain, with remaining parts taken from reference TRBV19 and TRBJ1-1, reads DGGITQSPKYLFRKEGQNVTLSCEQNLNHDAMYWYRQDPGQGLRLIYYSQIVNDFQKGDIAEGYSVSREKKESFPLTVTSAQKNPTAFYLCASMVTTEAFFGQGTRLTVV.

The rearrangement joins TRBV12-5 to TRBJ2-5, with 8 bases identical to TRBD2. V shed 5 bases, J shed 6 bases, and the junction held 5 bases outside the gene matches. The CDR3 is 13 amino acids. CDR1 and CDR2 (germline): LGHNT, FRNRAP. As DNA, the CDR3 is TGTGCTAGTGGTAAAGCGGGAGAGAAGACCCAGTACTTC. It is translated as CASGKAGEKTQYF.

The chain is built from TRBV6-1 and TRBJ1-1; no definite D call. V was clipped by 0 bases and J by 5 bases, with 7 bases between them. This CDR3 contains 13 residues. CDR1 and CDR2 (germline): MNHNS, SASEGT. CDR3 loop: CASSEAKGTEAFF. CDR3 DNA: TGTGCCAGCAGTGAAGCGAAGGGAACTGAAGCTTTCTTT.

The chain has TRBV28 and TRBJ2-7; 7 bases align to TRBD2. CDR3 size: 11 residues. Per germline, CDR1 MDHEN and CDR2 SYDVKM. Trimming removed 8 bases from V and 3 bases from J; junction bases left unmatched: 1. The chain's CDR3 is CASWGGYEQYF. CDR3 nucleotide sequence: TGTGCCAGCTGGGGGGGCTACGAGCAGTACTTC.

The genes are TRBV19 and TRBJ2-7; no clear D. The V end lost 0 bases, the J end lost 1 base, and 7 bases lay between the germline ends. There are 14 residues in the CDR3. Germline V CDR1 and CDR2: LNHDA, SQIVND (reference sequence). For the CDR3, the DNA is TGTGCCAGTAGTATAGAAGACGGATCCTACGAGCAGTACTTC. Amino acids: CASSIEDGSYEQYF.

This chain links TRBV6-5 with TRBJ2-5; D is undetermined. CDR1 is MNHEY and CDR2 is SVGAGI in the germline V gene. Trimming left V 0 bases short and J 4 bases short, with 6 bases between. The CDR3 sequence is 13 residues long. This chain's CDR3 is CASSYSPGETQYF. CDR3 DNA sequence: TGTGCCAGCAGTTACTCTCCAGGAGAGACCCAGTACTTC.

The chain joins TRBV7-9 to TRBJ2-1; 10 bases align to TRBD2. J lost 9 bases, V lost 1 base, and 9 bases had no gene match. Germline assignment: CDR1 SEHNR and CDR2 FQNEAQ (reference sequence). CDR3 length: 16 amino acids. The CDR3 sequence is CASSLGSAGGQVEQFF. Written as DNA, the CDR3 is TGTGCCAGCAGCTTAGGCTCAGCGGGGGGGCAAGTTGAGCAGTTCTTC.

The chain has TRBV2 and TRBJ2-5, with D unclear. The V and J ends lost 8 bases and 1 base respectively, with 11 bases between them. This CDR3 spans 13 amino acids. Germline V gene data show CDR1 as SNHLY and CDR2 as FYNNEI. As DNA, the CDR3 is TGTGCCAGCTCTCGACTCCTCCAAGAGACCCAGTACTTC. This encodes CASSRLLQETQYF. The variable domain in full, completed from reference TRBV2 and TRBJ2-5, reads EPEVTQTPSHQVTQMGQEVILRCVPISNHLYFYWYRQILGQKVEFLVSFYNNEISEKSEIFDDQFSVERPDGSNFTLKIRSTKLEDSAMYFCASSRLLQETQYFGPGTRLLVL.

The gene calls are TRBV28 and TRBJ1-1; unclear D gene. Germline CDR1 MDHEN, CDR2 SYDVKM. This CDR3 region has 13 residues. V shed 5 bases and J shed 4 bases, with 11 bases lying between them. CDR3 in DNA: TGTGCCAGCAGTCCTCCCAGGCCCACTGAAGCTTTCTTT. Amino acids: CASSPPRPTEAFF. The full variable domain, rest sourced from reference TRBV28 and TRBJ1-1, is DVKVTQSSRYLVKRTGEKVFLECVQDMDHENMFWYRQDPGLGLRLIYFSYDVKMKEKGDIPEGYSVSREKKERFSLILESASTNQTSMYLCASSPPRPTEAFFGQGTRLTVV.

This rearrangement joins TRBV28 to TRBJ1-1; D gene uncertain. This CDR3 is built from 16 residues. V was cut by 4 bases and J by 0 bases, with 15 bases left in between. Germline V CDR1 and CDR2: MDHEN, SYDVKM. In nucleotides, the CDR3 is TGTGCCAGCAGTTCCGACATACGTCGGATGAACACTGAAGCTTTCTTT. This codes for CASSSDIRRMNTEAFF.